The clone carrying this T cell receptor beta chain was observed a few times. What it recognizes is unknown. This sample was included in a study of persistence of HIV-infected CD4 T cells. Study as a whole: A median of 8 years of suppressive ART preceded sampling.

Trimming took off 5 bases at V and 7 bases at J, with 15 bases between the two ends. This CDR3 comprises 14 residues. The germline CDR1 and CDR2 sequences are SEHNR and FQNEAQ (reference sequence). Cells were stimulated with overlapping HIV-1 Gag 15-mer peptides. CD40L/CD69 double-negative CD45RO-high memory CD4+ T cells were collected. Sequencing used immunoSEQ version 4 in survey mode. The method was immunoSEQ multiplex PCR; TCRdb's version includes in-frame clones alone and lacks a portion of them. Among about 40,000 clones listed, roughly 84% were seen once. This sample comprised cultured CD4+ T cells from PBMCs, obtained from a patient who received antiretroviral therapy. The chain uses TRBV7-9 and TRBJ1-5, with D possibly TRBD1 on 6 matching bases. The sequence was obtained from an adult with HIV. The donor label of this sample is uncertain. The CDR3 loop is CASSPGQPGQPQHF. In DNA form, the CDR3 reads TGTGCCAGCAGCCCCGGACAGCCAGGGCAGCCCCAGCATTTT.